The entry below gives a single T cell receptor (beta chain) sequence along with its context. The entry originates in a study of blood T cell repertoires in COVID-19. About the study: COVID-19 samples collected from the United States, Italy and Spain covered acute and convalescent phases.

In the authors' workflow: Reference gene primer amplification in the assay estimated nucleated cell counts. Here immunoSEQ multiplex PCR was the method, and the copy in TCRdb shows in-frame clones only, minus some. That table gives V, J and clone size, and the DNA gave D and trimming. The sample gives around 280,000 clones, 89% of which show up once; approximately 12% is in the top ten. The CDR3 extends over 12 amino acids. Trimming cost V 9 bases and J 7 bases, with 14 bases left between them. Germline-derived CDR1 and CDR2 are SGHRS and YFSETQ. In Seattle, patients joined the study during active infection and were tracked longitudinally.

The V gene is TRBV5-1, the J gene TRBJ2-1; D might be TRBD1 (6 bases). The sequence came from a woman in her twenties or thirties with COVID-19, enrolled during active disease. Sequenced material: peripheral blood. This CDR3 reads CATSMRGNEQFF. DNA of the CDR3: TGCGCCACCTCGATGAGGGGGAATGAGCAGTTCTTC.